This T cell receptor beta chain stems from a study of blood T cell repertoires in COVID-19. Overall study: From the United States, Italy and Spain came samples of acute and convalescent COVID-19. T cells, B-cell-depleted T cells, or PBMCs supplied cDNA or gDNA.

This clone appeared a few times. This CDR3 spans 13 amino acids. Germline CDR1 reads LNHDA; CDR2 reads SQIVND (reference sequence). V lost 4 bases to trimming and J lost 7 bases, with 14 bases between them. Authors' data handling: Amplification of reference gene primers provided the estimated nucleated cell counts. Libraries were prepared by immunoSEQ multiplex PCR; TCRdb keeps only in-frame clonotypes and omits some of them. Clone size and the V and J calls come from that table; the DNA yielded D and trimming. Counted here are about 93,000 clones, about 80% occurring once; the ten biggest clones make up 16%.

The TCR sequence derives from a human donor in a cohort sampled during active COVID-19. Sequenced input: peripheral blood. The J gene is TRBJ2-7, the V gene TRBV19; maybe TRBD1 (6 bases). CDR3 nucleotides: TGTGCCAGTAGTAACAGGGCTTGGGGGGAGCAGTACTTC. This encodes CASSNRAWGEQYF.